This T cell receptor beta chain derives from a study of T-cell reconstitution after alpha-beta-depleted transplantation in children. In the case of this clonotype: What it binds is not known.

Unique molecular identifiers were used to barcode this TCRbeta library. Using its own MiXCR run on the PCR reads, TCRdb lists one record per CDR3 protein. In the table there are 550,000 to 600,000 distinct CDR3 sequences, more than 20% of which are singletons. There are 16 residues in the CDR3. CDR1 is SGDLS and CDR2 is YYNGEE in the germline V gene. The trim removed 0 bases at V and 6 bases at J, leaving 5 bases unmatched. General study findings and limits: At around two months after transplant, the alpha-beta T cells were reportedly derived from several hundred expanded clones that came from non-depleted graft cells. T-cell counts and diversity at one year post-transplant came mainly from newly produced T cells.

The starting material was PBMCs, mostly from graft donor cells, obtained 360 days after TCRalphabeta/CD19-depleted stem cell transplant. This receptor was obtained from a boy in the first two years of life who had a stem cell transplant for acute myeloid leukemia, so the T cells may come from the graft donor. V is TRBV9 and J is TRBJ2-3; 12 nucleotides align to TRBD2. The CDR3 nucleotides read TGTGCCAGCAGCGTAGCTCTAGCGGGGGGGACCGATACGCAGTATTTT. Translated: CASSVALAGGTDTQYF.